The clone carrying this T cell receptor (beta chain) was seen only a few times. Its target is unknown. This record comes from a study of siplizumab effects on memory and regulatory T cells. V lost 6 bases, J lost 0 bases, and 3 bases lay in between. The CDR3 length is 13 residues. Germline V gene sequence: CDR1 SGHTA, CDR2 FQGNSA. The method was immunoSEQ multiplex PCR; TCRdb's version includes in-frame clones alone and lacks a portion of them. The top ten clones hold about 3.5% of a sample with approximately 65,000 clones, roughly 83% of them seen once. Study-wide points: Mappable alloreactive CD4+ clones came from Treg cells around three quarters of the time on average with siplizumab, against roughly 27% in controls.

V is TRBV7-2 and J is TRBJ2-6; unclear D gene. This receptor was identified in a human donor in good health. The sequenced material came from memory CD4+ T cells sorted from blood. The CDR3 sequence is CASRTSGANVLTF. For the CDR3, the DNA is TGTGCCAGCAGGACCTCTGGGGCCAACGTCCTGACTTTC.